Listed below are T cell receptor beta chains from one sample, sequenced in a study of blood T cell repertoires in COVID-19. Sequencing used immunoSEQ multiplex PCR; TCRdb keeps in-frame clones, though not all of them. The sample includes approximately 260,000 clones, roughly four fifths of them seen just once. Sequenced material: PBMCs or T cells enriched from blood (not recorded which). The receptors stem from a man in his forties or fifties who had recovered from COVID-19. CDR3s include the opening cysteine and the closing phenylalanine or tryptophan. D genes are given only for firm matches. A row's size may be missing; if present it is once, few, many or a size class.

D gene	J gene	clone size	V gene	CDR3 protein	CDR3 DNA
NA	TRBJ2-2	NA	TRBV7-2	CASSSQAGSGELFF	TGTGCCAGCAGTTCCCAGGCGGGGAGCGGGGAGCTGTTTTTT
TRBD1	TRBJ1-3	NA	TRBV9	CASSAGQGRMSGNTIYF	TGTGCCAGCAGCGCGGGACAGGGAAGGATGTCTGGAAACACCATATATTTT
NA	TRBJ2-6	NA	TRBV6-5	CASMGRWANVLTF	TGTGCCAGCATGGGGCGATGGGCCAACGTCCTGACTTTC
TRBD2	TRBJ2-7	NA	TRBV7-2	CASSTGTSFFYEQYF	TGTGCCAGCAGCACCGGGACTAGTTTTTTCTACGAGCAGTACTTC
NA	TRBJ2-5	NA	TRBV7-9	CASSLGGEGTQYF	TGTGCCAGCAGCTTAGGCGGAGAGGGGACCCAGTACTTC
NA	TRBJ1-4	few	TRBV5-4	CASSPQQNEKLFF	TGTGCCAGCAGCCCGCAACAGAATGAAAAACTGTTTTTT
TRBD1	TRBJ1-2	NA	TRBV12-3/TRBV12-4	CASTLGTGYGYTF	TGTGCCAGCACCTTGGGGACAGGTTATGGCTACACCTTC
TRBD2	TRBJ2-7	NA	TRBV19	CASSGLSGDEQYF	TGTGCCAGTTCTGGACTCAGCGGGGACGAGCAGTACTTC
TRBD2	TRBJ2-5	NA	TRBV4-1	CASSQQGLAGAGETQYF	TGCGCCAGCAGCCAGCAGGGACTAGCGGGAGCAGGGGAGACCCAGTACTTC
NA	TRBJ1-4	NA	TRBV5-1	CASSLDRPNEKLFF	TGCGCCAGCAGCTTGGACAGGCCTAATGAAAAACTGTTTTTT
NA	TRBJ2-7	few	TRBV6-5	CATGAESRSYEQYF	TGTGCCACAGGGGCAGAGAGTCGCTCCTACGAGCAGTACTTC
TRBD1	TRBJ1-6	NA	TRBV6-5	CASSQQGEVSPLHF	TGTGCCAGCAGTCAGCAGGGGGAGGTCTCACCCCTCCACTTT
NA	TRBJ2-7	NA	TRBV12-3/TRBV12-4	CASTRSSSYEQYF	TGTGCCAGCACCAGGTCCAGCTCCTACGAGCAGTACTTC
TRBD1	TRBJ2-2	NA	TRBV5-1	CASSPSGTGQNTGELFF	TGCGCCAGCAGCCCTTCCGGGACAGGGCAGAACACCGGGGAGCTGTTTTTT
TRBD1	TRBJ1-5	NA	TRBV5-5	CASSLTSDRAISPQHF	TGTGCCAGCAGCTTAACCTCGGACAGGGCTATTTCGCCCCAGCATTTT
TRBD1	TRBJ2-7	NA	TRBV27	CASGTGGVFYEQYF	TGTGCCAGCGGGACAGGGGGAGTGTTCTACGAGCAGTACTTC
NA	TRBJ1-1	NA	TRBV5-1	CASSLSRLNTEAFF	TGCGCCAGCAGCTTGTCACGGTTGAACACTGAAGCTTTCTTT
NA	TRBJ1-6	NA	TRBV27	CASSPAQGTYNSPLHF	TGTGCCAGCAGTCCCGCTCAGGGAACCTATAATTCACCCCTCCACTTT
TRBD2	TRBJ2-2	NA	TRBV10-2	CASTQGLAGTGELFF	TGCGCCAGCACCCAGGGACTAGCGGGAACCGGGGAGCTGTTTTTT
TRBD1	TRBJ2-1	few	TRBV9	CASSVGQGGTYNEQFF	TGTGCCAGCAGCGTAGGACAGGGTGGGACCTACAATGAGCAGTTCTTC
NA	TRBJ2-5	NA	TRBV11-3	CASSPPAWGVQETQYF	TGTGCCAGCAGCCCCCCGGCGTGGGGCGTCCAAGAGACCCAGTACTTC
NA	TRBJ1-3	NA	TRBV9	CASTEGQGRGNTIYF	TGTGCCAGCACGGAGGGGCAGGGAAGGGGAAACACCATATATTTT
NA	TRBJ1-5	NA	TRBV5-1	CASSLAGSDNQPQHF	TGCGCCAGCAGCTTGGCAGGGTCTGACAATCAGCCCCAGCATTTT
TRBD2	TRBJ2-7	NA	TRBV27	CASSFAGASYEQYF	TGTGCCAGCAGTTTTGCGGGAGCCTCCTACGAGCAGTACTTC
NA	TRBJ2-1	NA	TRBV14	CASSPAGYPPEQFF	TGTGCCAGCAGCCCCGCGGGATACCCGCCTGAGCAGTTCTTC
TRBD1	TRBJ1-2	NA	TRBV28	CASSLGPATGVAYGYTF	TGTGCCAGCAGTTTGGGTCCGGCGACAGGGGTTGCCTATGGCTACACCTTC
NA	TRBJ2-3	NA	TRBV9	CASSVEGATDTQYF	TGTGCCAGCAGCGTGGAAGGAGCTACAGATACGCAGTATTTT
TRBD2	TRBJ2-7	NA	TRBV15	CATSRELGLAGYEQYF	TGTGCCACCAGCAGAGAATTGGGGCTAGCGGGCTACGAGCAGTACTTC
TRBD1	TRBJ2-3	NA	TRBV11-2	CASSLVGRGYTDTQYF	TGTGCCAGCAGCTTAGTGGGCAGGGGGTACACAGATACGCAGTATTTT
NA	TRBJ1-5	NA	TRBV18	CASSPKQQEYNQPQHF	TGTGCCAGCTCACCAAAACAGCAAGAATACAATCAGCCCCAGCATTTT
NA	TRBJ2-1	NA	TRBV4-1	CASSQGVYPTLGIDEQFF	TGCGCCAGCAGCCAAGGCGTTTACCCTACTTTGGGCATAGATGAGCAGTTCTTC
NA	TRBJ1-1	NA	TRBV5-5	CASSLAGSGTEAFF	TGTGCCAGCAGCTTGGCCGGGAGCGGGACTGAAGCTTTCTTT
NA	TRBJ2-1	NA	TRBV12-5	CASGFSPGEQFF	TGTGCTAGTGGTTTTTCTCCCGGGGAGCAGTTCTTC
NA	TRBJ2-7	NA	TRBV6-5	CASRDLDPFYEQYF	TGTGCCAGCAGAGACCTAGATCCATTCTACGAGCAGTACTTC
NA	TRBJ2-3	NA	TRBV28	CASGPGGTDTQYF	TGTGCCAGTGGACCGGGGGGCACAGATACGCAGTATTTT